The T cell receptor beta chain described here comes from a study of cytotoxic CD8 clonotypes in ibrutinib-treated CLL. The germline V gene encodes CDR1 SGHRS and CDR2 YFSETQ. Between the trimmed V and J ends, which lost 3 bases and 0 bases, there was a span of 18 bases. This CDR3 has 17 amino acids. Profiled with immunoSEQ multiplex PCR; TCRdb holds only in-frame clones, not every one. The sample contains hundreds of thousands of clones, 70% of which appear only once. The study's findings and limits: Pretreatment clonality was elevated relative to age-matched healthy donors and paralleled circulating CD8+ T-cell counts. Clonality showed a rise at ibrutinib response that reversed toward baseline at progression.

This clone is a singleton in its sample. Antigen: not known. The sequence came from a human donor with chronic lymphocytic leukemia. This specimen was PBMCs, taken after 24 months of ibrutinib treatment. This chain joins TRBV5-1 and TRBJ1-1, with D possibly matching TRBD1 (6 bases). The chain's CDR3 is CASSSTGGLNMNTEAFF. The CDR3 nucleotides are TGCGCCAGCAGCTCTACCGGGGGCCTTAACATGAACACTGAAGCTTTCTTT.